This T cell receptor (beta chain) was identified in a study of long-term antiretroviral therapy in people with HIV (dated by TCRdb to 2021 to 2024). The study in broad terms: The earliest samples were collected roughly a decade before the 2015 WHO recommendation for immediate ART, at a time when ART was usually postponed until CD4 counts fell. A retrospective serial study tested whether ART initiation and durable HIV suppression were associated with changes in peripheral blood TRB repertoire composition and diversity. No cross-contamination during QIAcube processing was seen in test extractions of a monoclonal T-cell line run alongside a few dozen polyclonal samples. From some 28 adults with confirmed HIV infection, the cohort provided approximately 210 cryopreserved PBMC samples, gathered serially across a mean of approximately six years (range 1-12). Of the roughly 27 participants with HIV, 10 to 11 were female. Summary of the overall study and its limitations: The repertoire was dominated across all time points by expanded TRB clones identified before ART initiation, although this dominance was seen to fluctuate and to decrease in many PLHIV after ART. Inferences about post-ART repertoire changes were limited because no data were available on ART adherence, viral resistance or therapy changes. Since PBMC availability was limited, sequencing covered only the TCR beta chain, with no alpha chain pairing. Because pre-ART samples had limited cell numbers, unsorted PBMC were profiled rather than sorted CD4+ and CD8+ T cells. CDR3 length ranges in HIV repertoires were narrower than in controls, and network structure suggested an antigen-experienced repertoire with only a slight naive shift after ART. Starting ART was linked to a significant rise in TRB diversity, yet even after long-term ART the diversity remained significantly lower than in transplant donor controls. Samples dated from the mid-2000s to the late 2010s, and the ART regimens used may be less effective than current ones.

Inclusion was restricted to participants for whom at least one PBMC sample before ART initiation and at least two post-ART samples were available. Every participant with HIV received treatment in the United States of America. Cryopreserved samples of 1-10 million PBMC were thawed and washed before DNA extraction. At the time of the earliest PBMC sample for each participant with HIV, ages ranged from about 23 to 60 years. Per participant, PBMC samples came from 1-4 timepoints prior to ART initiation and 2-8 timepoints following ART initiation, for a median of 7 samples. For every participant, serial HIV viral load, CD4+ T-cell count, ART history and demographic data were obtained. Genomic DNA was extracted from unsorted PBMC with a Qiagen kit on a QIAcube, processed in batches of 12 samples. Concerning this clone: The target of this receptor is not known. No per-base quality is available; no much larger clone lies one base away.

Sequencing of the TRB variable region was done with the immunoSEQ hsTCRB v3.0 assay at survey level resolution. TRB sequencing targeted a depth of about 40,000-50,000 T-cell genomes per sample. An Illumina MiSeq with a v3 150-cycle kit was used to sequence the pooled TRB libraries. Turning to the authors' computational methods: Repertoire analysis was run in R within a reproducible Nextflow workflow that covered QC, data transformation and analysis. LymphoSeq2, an R package for AIRR-Seq data exploration, was used to implement custom analyses. Four samples yielding fewer than 5000 total TRB sequences were excluded, leaving more than 150 analyzed HIV repertoires. Among the 180 to 200 retained HIV repertoires, some 60 were collected before ART initiation and 120 to 130 were collected after ART initiation. Repertoires were downsampled to 5000 TRB nucleotide sequences, and summary statistics were averaged over 100 downsampling iterations. Only TRB sequences with CDR3 regions of at least seven amino acids were retained for analysis. A Shannon entropy-derived clonality score and the Gini coefficient were used to measure diversity. Repertoire networks linked the top 5000 CDR3 amino acid sequences whenever two sequences differed by an edit distance of one. For TRB CDR3 amino acid sequences, GLIPH2 was used to predict antigen specificity groups and MHC restriction. To flag known associations with CMV, EBV, HIV or tissue antigens, CDR3 amino acid sequences were compared against VDJdb and McPAS-TCR. Pre-ART, post-ART and control groups were compared with Wilcoxon signed-rank tests and Holm-Bonferroni correction. TCRdb obtained this table from immuneACCESS and retained in-frame rearrangements with V and J assigned. These tables miss some clones; where compared with another copy, unresolved V genes account for less than half of the shortfall, and the remainder is unexplained. V, J and clone size reflect that table, while D and trimming were determined from the DNA. For this sample the table gives 21,000 or so clones, of which 70% to 85% were detected only once. Of the sample, more than 3.5% falls within the top ten clones.

CDR1 SGHDT and CDR2 YYEEEE are derived from the germline V gene. Taken from cysteine to phenylalanine, the CDR3 has 18 residues. The read is trimmed to its CDR3 DNA, 54 bases read in frame from base 1. A distance of 15 bases separates the germline ends of V and J, which lose 0 bases and 2 bases respectively. The source is a man aged 18 to 30 with HIV. Recombination connected TRBV5-6 to TRBJ2-6; no D segment can be confidently identified. The specimen comprised unsorted PBMCs, sampled 0.5 years after starting antiretroviral therapy. The CDR3 region has the sequence CASSLEVSASPGANVLTF. The sequence in DNA is TGTGCCAGCAGCTTGGAGGTATCGGCCTCCCCTGGGGCCAACGTCCTGACTTTC. Full variable domain (CDR3 extended with the reference TRBV5-6 and TRBJ2-6 proteins): DAGVTQSPTHLIKTRGQQVTLRCSPKSGHDTVSWYQQALGQGPQFIFQYYEEEERQRGNFPDRFSGHQFPNYSSELNVNALLLGDSALYLCASSLEVSASPGANVLTFGAGSRLTVL.